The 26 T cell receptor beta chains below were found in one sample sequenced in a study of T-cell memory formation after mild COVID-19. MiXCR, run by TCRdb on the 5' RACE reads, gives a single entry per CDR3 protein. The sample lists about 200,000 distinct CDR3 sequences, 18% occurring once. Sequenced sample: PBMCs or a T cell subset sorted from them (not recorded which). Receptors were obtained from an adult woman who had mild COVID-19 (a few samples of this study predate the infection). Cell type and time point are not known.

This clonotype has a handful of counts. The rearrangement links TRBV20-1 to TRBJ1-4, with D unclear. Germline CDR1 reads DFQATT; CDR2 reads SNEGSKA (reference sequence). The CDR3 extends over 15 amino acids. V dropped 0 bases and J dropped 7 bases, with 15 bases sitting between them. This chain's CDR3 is CSARDRRAHLEKLFF. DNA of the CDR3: TGCAGTGCTAGAGATAGGAGGGCTCACCTTGAAAAACTGTTTTTT.

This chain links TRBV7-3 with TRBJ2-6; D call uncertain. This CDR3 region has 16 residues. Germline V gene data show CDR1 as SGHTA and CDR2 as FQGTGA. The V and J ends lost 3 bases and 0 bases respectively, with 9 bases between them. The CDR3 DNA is TGTGCCAGCAGCTTCGGGCTGTGCTCTGGGGCCAACGTCCTGACTTTC. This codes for CASSFGLCSGANVLTF.

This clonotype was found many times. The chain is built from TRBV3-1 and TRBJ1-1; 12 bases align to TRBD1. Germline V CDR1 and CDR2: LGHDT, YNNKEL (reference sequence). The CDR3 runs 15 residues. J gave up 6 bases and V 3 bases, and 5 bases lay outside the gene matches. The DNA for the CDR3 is TGTGCCAGCAGCCAGTTAGGGACAGGGGGCCCTGAAGCTTTCTTT. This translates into CASSQLGTGGPEAFF.

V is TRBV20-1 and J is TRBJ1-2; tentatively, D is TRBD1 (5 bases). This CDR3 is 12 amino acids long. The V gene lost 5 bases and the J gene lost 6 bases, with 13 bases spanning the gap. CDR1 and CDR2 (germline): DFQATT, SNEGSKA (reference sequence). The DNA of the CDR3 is TGCAGTGCTTCCCAAGGAGGGGATGGCTACACCTTC. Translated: CSASQGGDGYTF.

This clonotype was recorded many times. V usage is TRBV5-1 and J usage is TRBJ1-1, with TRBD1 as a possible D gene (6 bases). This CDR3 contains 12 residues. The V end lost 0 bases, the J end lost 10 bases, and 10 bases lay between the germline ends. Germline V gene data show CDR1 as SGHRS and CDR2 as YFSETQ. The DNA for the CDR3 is TGCGCCAGCAGCTTGGATGGACAGCTAGCTTTCTTT. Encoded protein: CASSLDGQLAFF.

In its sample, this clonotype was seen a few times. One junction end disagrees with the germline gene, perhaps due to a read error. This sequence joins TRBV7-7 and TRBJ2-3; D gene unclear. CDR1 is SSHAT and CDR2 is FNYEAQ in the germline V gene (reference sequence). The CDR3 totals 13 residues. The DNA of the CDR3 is TGTGCTAGCAGCTTAGCTTACCGAGATACGCAGTATTTT. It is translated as CASSLAYRDTQYF. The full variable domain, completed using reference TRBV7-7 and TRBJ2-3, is GAGVSQSPRYKVTKRGQDVTLRCDPISSHATLYWYQQALGQGPEFLTYFNYEAQPDKSGLPSDRFSAERPEGSISTLTIQRTEQRDSAMYRCASSLAYRDTQYFGPGTRLTVL.

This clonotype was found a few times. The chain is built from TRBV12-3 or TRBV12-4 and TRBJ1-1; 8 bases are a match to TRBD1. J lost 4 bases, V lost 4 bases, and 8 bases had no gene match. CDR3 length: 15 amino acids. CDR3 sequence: CASSSSGGGGTEAFF. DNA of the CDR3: TGTGCCAGCAGTTCCTCAGGGGGCGGGGGCACTGAAGCTTTCTTT.

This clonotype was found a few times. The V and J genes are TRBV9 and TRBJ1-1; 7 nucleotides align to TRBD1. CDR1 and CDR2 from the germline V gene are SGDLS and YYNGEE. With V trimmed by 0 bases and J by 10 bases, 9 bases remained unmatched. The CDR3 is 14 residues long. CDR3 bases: TGTGCCAGCAGCGTAGGACAGGGCGGGAGTCGAGCTTTCTTT. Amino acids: CASSVGQGGSRAFF.

The CDR3 coding sequence is TGTGCCAGCAGTTTTGTCGGGACAGGGTATAGCAATCAGCCCCAGCATTTT. It specifies CASSFVGTGYSNQPQHF. This chain uses TRBV12-3 or TRBV12-4 with TRBJ1-5; 9 nucleotides match TRBD1. After removal of 3 bases from V and 0 bases from J, the junction contained 6 bases not matched to a gene. The CDR3 length is 17 residues.

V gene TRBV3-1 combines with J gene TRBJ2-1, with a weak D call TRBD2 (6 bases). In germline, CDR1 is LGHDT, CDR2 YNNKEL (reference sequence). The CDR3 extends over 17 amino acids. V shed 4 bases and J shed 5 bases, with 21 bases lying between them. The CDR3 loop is CASSPSSSRRAHNEQFF. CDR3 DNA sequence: TGTGCCAGCAGCCCCTCCTCGAGTAGGAGGGCGCACAATGAGCAGTTCTTC.

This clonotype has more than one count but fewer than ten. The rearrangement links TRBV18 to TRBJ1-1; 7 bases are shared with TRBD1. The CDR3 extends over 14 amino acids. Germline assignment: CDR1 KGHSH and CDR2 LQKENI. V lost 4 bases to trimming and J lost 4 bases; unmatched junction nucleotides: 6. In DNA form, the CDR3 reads TGTGCCAGCTCACGACGACAGGGACTCACTGAAGCTTTCTTT. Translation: CASSRRQGLTEAFF.

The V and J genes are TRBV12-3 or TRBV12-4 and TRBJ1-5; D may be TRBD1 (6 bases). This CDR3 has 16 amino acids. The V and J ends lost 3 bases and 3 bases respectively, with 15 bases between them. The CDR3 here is CASSLAGGAINQPQHF. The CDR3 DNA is TGTGCCAGCAGTTTGGCCGGGGGGGCGATCAATCAGCCCCAGCATTTT.

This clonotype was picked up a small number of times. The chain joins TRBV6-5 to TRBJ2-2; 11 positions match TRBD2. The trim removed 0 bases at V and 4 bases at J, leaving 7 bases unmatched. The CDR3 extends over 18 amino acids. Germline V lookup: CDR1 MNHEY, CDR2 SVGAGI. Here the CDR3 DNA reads TGTGCCAGCAGTTACTCGATCCCTAGCGGGGGGCCCACCGGGGAGCTGTTTTTT. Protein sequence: CASSYSIPSGGPTGELFF.

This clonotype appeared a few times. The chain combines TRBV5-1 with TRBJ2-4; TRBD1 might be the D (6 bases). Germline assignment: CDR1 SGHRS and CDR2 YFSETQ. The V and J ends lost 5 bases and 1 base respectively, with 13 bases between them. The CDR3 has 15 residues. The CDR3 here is CASRPQGMAKNIQYF. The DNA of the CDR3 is TGCGCCAGCAGACCCCAGGGGATGGCCAAAAACATTCAGTACTTC.

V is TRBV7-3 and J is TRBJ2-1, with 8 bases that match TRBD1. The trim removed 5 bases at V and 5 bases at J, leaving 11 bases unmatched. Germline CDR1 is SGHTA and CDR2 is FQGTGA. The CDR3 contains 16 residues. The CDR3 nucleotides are TGTGCCAGCAGCCACCGGGACAGGTCCAGGGACAATGAGCAGTTCTTC. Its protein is CASSHRDRSRDNEQFF.

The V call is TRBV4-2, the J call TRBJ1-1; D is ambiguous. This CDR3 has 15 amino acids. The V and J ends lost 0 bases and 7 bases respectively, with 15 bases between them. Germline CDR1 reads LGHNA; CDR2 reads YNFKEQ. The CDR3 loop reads CASSQEQSSGLEAFF. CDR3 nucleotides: TGTGCCAGCAGCCAAGAGCAGTCGTCTGGCCTTGAAGCTTTCTTT.

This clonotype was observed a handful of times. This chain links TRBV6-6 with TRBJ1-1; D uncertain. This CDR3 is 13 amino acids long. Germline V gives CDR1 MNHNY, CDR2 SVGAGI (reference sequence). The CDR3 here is CATILRDSTEAFF. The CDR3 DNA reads TGTGCTACCATCCTTCGCGATAGCACTGAAGCTTTCTTT.

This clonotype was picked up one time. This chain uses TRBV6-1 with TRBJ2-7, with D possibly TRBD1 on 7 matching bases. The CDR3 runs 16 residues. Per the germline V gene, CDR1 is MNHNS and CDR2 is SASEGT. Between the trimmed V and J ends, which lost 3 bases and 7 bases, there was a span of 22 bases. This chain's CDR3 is CASSDGRRGRRREQYF. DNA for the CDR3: TGTGCCAGCAGTGATGGGAGGAGGGGGCGCCGGCGGGAGCAGTACTTC.

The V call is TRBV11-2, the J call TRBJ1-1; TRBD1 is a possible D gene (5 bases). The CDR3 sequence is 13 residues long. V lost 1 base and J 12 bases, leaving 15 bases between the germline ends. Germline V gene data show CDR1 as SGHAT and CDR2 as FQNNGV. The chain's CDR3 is CASSLAGGLEPFF. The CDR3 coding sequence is TGTGCCAGCAGCTTAGCGGGGGGTCTCGAACCTTTCTTT.

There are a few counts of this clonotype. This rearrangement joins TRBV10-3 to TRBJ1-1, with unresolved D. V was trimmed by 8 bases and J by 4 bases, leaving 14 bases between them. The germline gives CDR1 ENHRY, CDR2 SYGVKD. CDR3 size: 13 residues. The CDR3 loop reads CAIQREWGTEAFF. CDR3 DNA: TGTGCCATCCAGCGGGAATGGGGCACTGAAGCTTTCTTT.

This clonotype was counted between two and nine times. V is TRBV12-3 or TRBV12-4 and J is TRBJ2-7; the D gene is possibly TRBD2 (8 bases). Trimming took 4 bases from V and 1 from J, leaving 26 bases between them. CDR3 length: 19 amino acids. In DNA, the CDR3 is TGTGCCAGCAGTTCGTACAGGGGTGCCGGGACTAGTAAGTCCTACGAGCAGTACTTC. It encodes CASSSYRGAGTSKSYEQYF.

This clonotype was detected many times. The DNA for the CDR3 is TGTGCCAGCAGTTGGGACAGGGATCAGCCCCAGCATTTT. It yields the protein CASSWDRDQPQHF. The rearrangement uses TRBV12-3 or TRBV12-4 and TRBJ1-5; 9 bases agree with TRBD1. Trimming at V came to 4 bases and at J to 5 bases, leaving 0 bases not matched to a gene. The CDR3 spans 13 residues.

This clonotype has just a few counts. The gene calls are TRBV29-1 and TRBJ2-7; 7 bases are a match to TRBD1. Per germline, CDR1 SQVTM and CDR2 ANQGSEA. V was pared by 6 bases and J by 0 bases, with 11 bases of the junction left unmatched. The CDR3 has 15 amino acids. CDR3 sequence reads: CSVSLGDSDSYEQYF. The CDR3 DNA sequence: TGCAGCGTATCTCTAGGGGACAGTGACTCCTACGAGCAGTACTTC.

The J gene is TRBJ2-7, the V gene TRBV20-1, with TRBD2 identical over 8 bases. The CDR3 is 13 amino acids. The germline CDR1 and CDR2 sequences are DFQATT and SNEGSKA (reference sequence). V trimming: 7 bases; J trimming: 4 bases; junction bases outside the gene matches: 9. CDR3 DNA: TGCAGTGGACGTCCGGGGGGGCGTTACGAGCAGTACTTC. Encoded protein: CSGRPGGRYEQYF.

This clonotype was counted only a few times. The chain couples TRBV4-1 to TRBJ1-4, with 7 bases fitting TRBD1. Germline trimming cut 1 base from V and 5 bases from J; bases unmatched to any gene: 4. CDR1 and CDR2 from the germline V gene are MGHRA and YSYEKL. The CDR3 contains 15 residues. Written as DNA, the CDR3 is TGCGCCAGCAGCCAAGGACAGGGTACGAATGAAAAACTGTTTTTT. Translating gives CASSQGQGTNEKLFF.

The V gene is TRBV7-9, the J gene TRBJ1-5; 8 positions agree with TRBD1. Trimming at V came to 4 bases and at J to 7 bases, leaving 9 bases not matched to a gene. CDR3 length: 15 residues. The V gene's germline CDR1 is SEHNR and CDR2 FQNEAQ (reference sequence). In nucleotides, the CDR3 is TGTGCCAGCAGCTCGGCGACAGGGGTCGGGCAGCCCCAGCATTTT. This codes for CASSSATGVGQPQHF.